A selection of T cell receptor beta chains follows, all from one sample in a study. TCRdb used MiXCR to reprocess the 5' RACE reads, holding one entry per CDR3 protein. This table holds 55,000 to 75,000 distinct CDR3 sequences, around 30% found once. The sample comprised tumor-infiltrating naive CD4+ T cells sorted from the breast tumor. These receptors came from a female donor with breast cancer. Both conserved end residues are part of each CDR3. A D gene is named only where the DNA matches it firmly. Clone sizes are given selectively: once, few, many, or a class where the clone is expanded.

TRBV5-6	few	.	TRBJ2-3	CASSTSDTQYF	TGTGCCAGCAGCACTTCAGATACGCAGTATTTT
TRBV7-3	.	.	TRBJ1-2	CASSLTHKGYGYTF	TGTGCCAGCAGCTTAACGCACAAAGGCTATGGCTACACCTTC
TRBV5-1	few	.	TRBJ1-2	CASSPRVSNYGYTF	TGCGCCAGCAGCCCCAGGGTTAGCAACTATGGCTACACCTTC
TRBV3-1	.	.	TRBJ2-6	CASSQVMDSVPGVSGANVLTF	TGTGCCAGCAGCCAAGTGATGGACAGCGTTCCCGGGGTCTCTGGGGCCAACGTCCTGACTTTC
TRBV3-1	.	.	TRBJ2-2	CASSLGTGRTPGSCFF	.
TRBV29-1	.	.	TRBJ2-7	CSVIRSGTTLYEQYF	TGCAGCGTCATCCGATCCGGGACAACGCTTTACGAGCAGTACTTC
TRBV5-8	once	TRBD2	TRBJ2-1	CASRAFGLAGGGSYNEQFF	TGTGCCAGCAGAGCTTTTGGACTAGCGGGAGGGGGCTCCTACAATGAGCAGTTCTTC
TRBV7-2	medium-sized	.	TRBJ1-1	CASSLWGGGEDTEAFF	TGTGCCAGCAGCTTATGGGGCGGGGGGGAGGACACTGAAGCTTTCTTT
TRBV29-1	medium-sized	TRBD1	TRBJ1-2	CSVGQGLNYGYTF	TGCAGCGTTGGACAGGGTCTTAACTATGGCTACACCTTC
TRBV6-1	many	.	TRBJ2-7	CASRYDEQYF	TGTGCCAGCAGGTACGACGAGCAGTACTTC
TRBV4-2	few	.	TRBJ1-1	CASSQVGSRGTEAFF	TGTGCCAGCAGCCAAGTCGGGTCCCGAGGGACTGAAGCTTTCTTT
TRBV6-5	.	TRBD2	TRBJ2-7	CASNPRVEVAGAWEQYF	TGTGCCAGCAACCCTCGGGTGGAGGTAGCGGGGGCTTGGGAGCAGTACTTC
TRBV4-2	many	TRBD2	TRBJ2-2	CASSQEAGGNTGELFF	TGTGCCAGCAGCCAAGAAGCGGGAGGGAACACCGGGGAGCTGTTTTTT
TRBV6-1	.	.	TRBJ1-1	CASRVTENTEAFF	TGTGCCAGCAGGGTCACAGAGAACACTGAAGCTTTCTTT
TRBV6-5	few	TRBD2	TRBJ2-2	CASSYSGTSGSRLFF	TGTGCCAGCAGTTACTCTGGGACTAGCGGGAGTAGGCTGTTTTTT
TRBV4-2	many	TRBD2	TRBJ2-3	CASSQDRPSGYSTDTQYF	TGTGCCAGCAGCCAAGATCGCCCTAGCGGTTATAGCACAGATACGCAGTATTTT
TRBV27	many	.	TRBJ2-1	CASRRTGTPVYNEQFF	TGTGCCAGCAGGAGGACCGGGACGCCCGTCTACAATGAGCAGTTCTTC
TRBV6-1	once	.	TRBJ1-5	CASSEVMWGNQPQHF	TGTGCCAGCAGTGAAGTAATGTGGGGCAATCAGCCCCAGCATTTT
TRBV4-1	.	.	TRBJ2-5	CASSQERGSETQYF	TGCGCCAGCAGCCAAGAGCGAGGATCGGAGACCCAGTACTTC
TRBV30	few	.	TRBJ1-2	CAWSVPERDYGYTF	TGTGCCTGGAGTGTCCCGGAAAGAGACTATGGCTACACCTTC
TRBV7-8	many	.	TRBJ1-5	CASSHSRGEFNQPQHF	TGTGCCAGCAGCCACTCCCGGGGGGAATTCAATCAGCCCCAGCATTTT
TRBV20-1	few	TRBD1	TRBJ1-1	CSARDATGVTEAFF	TGCAGTGCTAGAGATGCGACAGGGGTCACTGAAGCTTTCTTT
TRBV7-2	few	TRBD1	TRBJ2-6	CASSRRRGTGRAGANVLTF	TGTGCCAGCAGCCGGCGACGGGGGACAGGGCGAGCCGGGGCCAACGTCCTGACTTTC
TRBV29-1	many	.	TRBJ2-5	CSVVVGGGQTQYF	TGCAGCGTTGTGGTCGGGGGAGGACAGACCCAGTACTTC
TRBV6-2/TRBV6-3	.	.	TRBJ2-2	CASSHYTDVYTGELFF	TGTGCCAGCAGCCACTACACGGACGTATACACCGGGGAGCTGTTTTTT
TRBV4-1	.	TRBD1	TRBJ1-1	CASSDYRGQGEAFF	TGTGCCAGCAGCGATTACAGGGGGCAAGGTGAAGCTTTCTTT
TRBV5-1	.	.	TRBJ2-5	CASSSENGETQYF	TGCGCCAGCAGCTCGGAGAATGGGGAGACCCAGTACTTC
TRBV4-1	.	.	TRBJ2-6	CASSPTQSGANVLTF	TGCGCCAGCAGCCCGACGCAGAGCGGGGCCAACGTCCTGACTTTC
TRBV7-9	few	.	TRBJ2-3	CASSFGEADTQYF	TGTGCCAGCAGCTTTGGGGAGGCAGATACGCAGTATTTT
TRBV7-2	few	.	TRBJ2-3	CASSSQLGFTDTQYF	TGTGCCAGCAGCTCCCAGCTGGGCTTCACAGATACGCAGTATTTT
TRBV11-2	.	TRBD1	TRBJ2-7	CASSSGQGWEQYF	TGTGCCAGCAGCTCGGGACAGGGGTGGGAGCAGTACTTC
TRBV6-2/TRBV6-3	many	.	TRBJ2-5	CASGWGGETQYF	TGTGCCAGCGGCTGGGGTGGAGAGACCCAGTACTTC
TRBV29-1	.	.	TRBJ1-1	CSVGSGNTEAFF	TGCAGCGTTGGTAGTGGGAACACTGAAGCTTTCTTT
TRBV4-1	.	.	TRBJ1-1	CASSQGIYTEAFF	TGCGCCAGCAGCCAGGGGATTTACACTGAAGCTTTCTTT
TRBV24-1	.	.	TRBJ1-1	CATRDVTNTEAFF	TGTGCCACCCGCGACGTCACCAACACTGAAGCTTTCTTT
TRBV5-1	many	.	TRBJ1-6	CASSLEGLASSYNSPLHF	TGCGCCAGCAGCTTGGAGGGTTTGGCGAGCTCCTATAATTCACCCCTCCACTTT
TRBV5-1	many	.	TRBJ1-2	CASSDPWGQGNYGYTF	TGCGCCAGCAGCGACCCCTGGGGACAAGGAAACTATGGCTACACCTTC
TRBV28	.	TRBD1	TRBJ1-5	CASSFNSVTGGSNQPQHF	TGTGCCAGCAGTTTCAACTCCGTGACAGGGGGAAGCAATCAGCCCCAGCATTTT
TRBV6-5	few	.	TRBJ1-5	CASKGRAETQPQHF	TGTGCCAGCAAGGGCAGGGCAGAAACTCAGCCCCAGCATTTT
TRBV5-1	many	TRBD1	TRBJ1-2	CASSMTGGNYGYTF	TGCGCCAGCAGTATGACAGGGGGCAACTATGGCTACACCTTC
TRBV3-1	few	.	TRBJ2-3	CASSLQGPDTQYF	TGTGCCAGCAGCCTACAGGGTCCAGATACGCAGTATTTT
TRBV20-1	many	.	TRBJ1-1	CSASFNPGRLNTEAFF	TGCAGTGCTAGTTTCAATCCGGGCCGCCTTAACACTGAAGCTTTCTTT
TRBV7-3	few	.	TRBJ2-2	CASSLTDSHNTGELFF	TGTGCCAGCAGCCTCACAGACAGCCATAACACCGGGGAGCTGTTTTTT
TRBV5-1	.	TRBD1	TRBJ2-7	CASKTGVEQYF	TGCGCCAGCAAGACAGGGGTCGAGCAGTACTTC
TRBV7-8	few	.	TRBJ2-5	CASSLGRGDGETQYF	TGTGCCAGCAGCTTAGGCAGGGGGGATGGGGAGACCCAGTACTTC
TRBV6-4	.	.	TRBJ2-2	CASSVLANTGELFF	TGTGCCAGCAGTGTACTAGCGAACACCGGGGAGCTGTTTTTT
TRBV5-1	many	.	TRBJ2-1	CASRRRENEQFF	TGCGCCAGCAGGCGAAGGGAGAATGAGCAGTTCTTC
TRBV5-6	once	.	TRBJ1-1	CASSSLVQRGSVVMNTEAFF	TGTGCCAGCAGCTCCCTAGTACAGAGGGGGAGTGTAGTCATGAACACTGAAGCTTTCTTT
TRBV5-1	medium-sized	.	TRBJ2-5	CASRQGQETQYF	TGCGCCAGCAGACAGGGTCAAGAGACCCAGTACTTC
TRBV7-2	.	.	TRBJ2-3	CASSLGIPPTDTQYF	TGTGCCAGCAGCTTAGGTATCCCCCCCACAGATACGCAGTATTTT
TRBV20-1	few	.	TRBJ1-2	CSARDQVAYGYTF	TGCAGTGCTAGAGATCAGGTTGCCTATGGCTACACCTTC
TRBV9	.	.	TRBJ2-4	CASSVDTGAGVKNIQYF	TGTGCCAGCAGCGTAGATACGGGGGCGGGGGTTAAAAACATTCAGTACTTC